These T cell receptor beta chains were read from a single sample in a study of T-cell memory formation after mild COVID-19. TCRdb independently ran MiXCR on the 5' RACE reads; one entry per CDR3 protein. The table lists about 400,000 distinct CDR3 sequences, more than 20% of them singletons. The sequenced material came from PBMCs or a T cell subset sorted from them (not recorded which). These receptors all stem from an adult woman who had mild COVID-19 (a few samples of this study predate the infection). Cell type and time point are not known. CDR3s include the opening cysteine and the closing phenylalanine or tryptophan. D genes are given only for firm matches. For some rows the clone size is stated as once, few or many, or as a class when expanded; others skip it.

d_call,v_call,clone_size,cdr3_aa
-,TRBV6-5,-,CASSSMGGRTYEQYF
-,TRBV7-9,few,CASSSSHGGQPQHF
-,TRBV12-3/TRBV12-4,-,CASSWDVGGEAFF
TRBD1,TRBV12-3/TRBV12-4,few,CASSLQFPGTGGYEQYF
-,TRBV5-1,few,CASSLGSGDSNQPQHF
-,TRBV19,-,CASSNRYNEKLFF
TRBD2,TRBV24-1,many,CATSDSGTMRYEQFF
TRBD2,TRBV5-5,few,CASSESPGGWYEQYF
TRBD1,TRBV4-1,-,CASSQGGDRGLHNYGYTF
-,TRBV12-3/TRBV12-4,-,CASTPPTGSYEQYF
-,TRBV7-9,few,CASSPGVNSNQPQHF
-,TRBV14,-,CASSQVDSHYSGNTIYF
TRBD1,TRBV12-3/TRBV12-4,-,CASSYTGGFGYTF
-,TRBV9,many,CASSALEGVDTEAFF
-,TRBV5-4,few,CASSLASGAREKLFF
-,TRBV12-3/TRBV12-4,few,CASILASTGELFF
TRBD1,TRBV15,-,CATSREGQGAYEQYF
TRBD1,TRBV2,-,CASIGTVKNIQYF
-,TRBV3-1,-,CASSRRPPYEQYF
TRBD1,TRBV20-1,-,CSARVTPGQGRRDGNTEAFF
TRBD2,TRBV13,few,CASSRRIGRGETQYF
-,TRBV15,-,CATSTIGRQPNQPQHF
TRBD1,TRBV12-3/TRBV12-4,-,CASTRTGGAYEQYF
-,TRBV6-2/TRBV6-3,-,CASRGRVVNTEAFF
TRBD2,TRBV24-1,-,CATSLGLAGDDEQFF
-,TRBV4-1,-,CASSQLAREKLFF
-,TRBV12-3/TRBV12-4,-,CASSLAASQWSPSKTNYGYTF
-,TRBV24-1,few,CATRFGEAFF
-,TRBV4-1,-,CASSHKETQYF
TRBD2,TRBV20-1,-,CSAVISGSIYEQYF
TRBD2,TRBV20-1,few,CSAPGLAEYNEQFF
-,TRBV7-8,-,CASSPGAGNYEQYF
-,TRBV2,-,CASMGGTYNEQFF
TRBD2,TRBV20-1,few,CSATSPLAAPYNEQFF
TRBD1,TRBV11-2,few,CASSNRDRVGVETQYF